A selection of T cell receptor beta chains follows, all from one sample in a study of blood T cells in healthy people across ages. One entry per CDR3 protein results from TCRdb running MiXCR on the 5' RACE reads. The data show 1.5 million to 2 million distinct CDR3 sequences, 28% seen once. The sequencing sample was made of blood. These receptors came from a woman in her thirties in good health. Each CDR3 is given with its conserved first and last residue. The order of the fields is CDR3 protein, CDR3 DNA, D gene, clone size, V gene, J gene. A D gene is named only where the DNA matches it firmly. Clone size is given for some rows only: seen once, a few or many times, or a class if the clone is expanded.

CDR3: CASSASTEPNTEAFF
DNA: TGTGCCAGCAGCGCCAGTACAGAGCCGAACACTGAAGCTTTCTTT
D: NA
size: NA
V: TRBV9
J: TRBJ1-1

CDR3: CSARSRDSSYNSPLHF
DNA: TGCAGTGCCCGGTCCCGGGACAGCTCCTATAATTCACCCCTCCACTTT
D: TRBD1
size: few
V: TRBV20-1
J: TRBJ1-6

CDR3: CSARRTSGSWEQYF
DNA: TGCAGTGCTAGGCGGACTAGCGGGAGCTGGGAGCAGTACTTC
D: TRBD2
size: few
V: TRBV20-1
J: TRBJ2-5

CDR3: CASSYSRSGAGYTF
DNA: TGTGCCAGCAGTTACTCGAGGTCTGGGGCCGGCTACACCTTC
D: NA
size: many
V: TRBV6-5
J: TRBJ1-2

CDR3: CSARDLSRGIQETQYF
DNA: TGCAGTGCTAGAGATCTTTCGCGGGGTATCCAAGAGACCCAGTACTTC
D: NA
size: NA
V: TRBV20-1
J: TRBJ2-5

CDR3: CASSLGTGTEQETQYF
DNA: TGTGCCAGCAGCTTGGGGACAGGGACGGAGCAAGAGACCCAGTACTTC
D: TRBD1
size: NA
V: TRBV7-9
J: TRBJ2-5

CDR3: CASRVDRGDTDTQYF
DNA: TGTGCCAGCAGAGTGGACAGGGGAGATACAGATACGCAGTATTTT
D: TRBD1
size: few
V: TRBV5-5
J: TRBJ2-3

CDR3: CARRLGTGDYSNQPQHF
DNA: TGTGCCAGACGATTAGGGACAGGTGACTATAGCAATCAGCCCCAGCATTTT
D: TRBD1
size: few
V: TRBV27
J: TRBJ1-5

CDR3: CASSPRFVSPPAGDYNEQFF
DNA: TGTGCCAGCTCACCAAGGTTCGTAAGCCCTCCCGCTGGCGATTACAATGAGCAGTTCTTC
D: NA
size: NA
V: TRBV18
J: TRBJ2-1

CDR3: CASRTEPNEKLFF
DNA: TGCGCCAGCAGGACAGAACCTAATGAAAAACTGTTTTTT
D: NA
size: few
V: TRBV5-1
J: TRBJ1-4

CDR3: CASSSDGKTNEKLFF
DNA: TGTGCCAGCAGTTCGGACGGAAAAACTAATGAAAAACTGTTTTTT
D: NA
size: once
V: TRBV12-3/TRBV12-4
J: TRBJ1-4

CDR3: CSATKDQPQHF
DNA: TGCAGTGCTACAAAAGATCAGCCCCAGCATTTT
D: NA
size: NA
V: TRBV20-1
J: TRBJ1-5

CDR3: CASSVRLAGGTDTQYF
DNA: TGTGCCAGCAGCGTTCGATTGGCGGGAGGTACAGATACGCAGTATTTT
D: TRBD2
size: few
V: TRBV9
J: TRBJ2-3

CDR3: CAISDPEAGETQYF
DNA: TGTGCCATCAGTGATCCTGAGGCGGGCGAGACCCAGTACTTC
D: NA
size: NA
V: TRBV10-3
J: TRBJ2-5

CDR3: CATRTLAGVYNEQFF
DNA: TGTGCCACCAGGACACTAGCGGGAGTATACAATGAGCAGTTCTTC
D: TRBD2
size: NA
V: TRBV15
J: TRBJ2-1

CDR3: CASGSGGVQETQYF
DNA: TGTGCCAGCGGGAGCGGGGGGGTTCAAGAGACCCAGTACTTC
D: TRBD2
size: NA
V: TRBV12-3/TRBV12-4
J: TRBJ2-5